This TCR beta chain originates from a study of human T cells and chemical hapten exposure. TCRdb fed the RACE reads into MiXCR, producing one record per CDR3 protein. This sample has approximately 400,000 distinct CDR3 sequences, with 4.5% to 5.5% found just once. CDR3 length equals 13 residues. Trimming cost V 1 base and J 6 bases, with 13 bases left between them. The germline CDR1 and CDR2 sequences are DFQATT and SNEGSKA (reference sequence). As to time point: pre-sensitization, week 0. Treatment of the sample: therapeutic diphenylcyclopropenone sensitization with weekly scalp DPC. Sequenced here: whole blood, sampled in connection with sensitization to the hapten diphenylcyclopropenone (DPC). The source of this sequence is a woman between 45 and 65 years old with alopecia areata. Some clones in this sample may be carry-over from other donors' samples. The gene calls are TRBV20-1 and TRBJ2-7; tentatively, D is TRBD2 (6 bases). For the CDR3, the DNA is TGCAGTGCTAGAGCTGACGGGGACTCCGAGCAGTACTTC. It translates to CSARADGDSEQYF.